This record concerns one T cell receptor (beta chain) sequence. The CDR3 length is 16 residues. Between the trimmed V and J ends, which lost 0 bases and 4 bases, there was a span of 13 bases. Germline CDR1 is SGHAT and CDR2 is FQNNGV. The record originates from a study of blood T cell repertoires in COVID-19. In the original processing: The authors estimated nucleated cell counts from reference gene primer amplification. Data came from immunoSEQ multiplex PCR; TCRdb stores just in-frame clones and leaves some out. That table furnishes V, J and clone size, whereas the DNA furnished D and trimming. The table records 35,000 to 40,000 clones, 74% of them present only once.

The chain couples TRBV11-2 to TRBJ2-1, with D uncertain. This TCR derives from a man between 65 and 79 years old with COVID-19, enrolled during active disease. The specimen was peripheral blood. The CDR3 spells CASSLDLQASYNEQFF. CDR3 sequence (DNA): TGTGCCAGCAGCTTAGACCTCCAAGCGAGTTACAATGAGCAGTTCTTC.